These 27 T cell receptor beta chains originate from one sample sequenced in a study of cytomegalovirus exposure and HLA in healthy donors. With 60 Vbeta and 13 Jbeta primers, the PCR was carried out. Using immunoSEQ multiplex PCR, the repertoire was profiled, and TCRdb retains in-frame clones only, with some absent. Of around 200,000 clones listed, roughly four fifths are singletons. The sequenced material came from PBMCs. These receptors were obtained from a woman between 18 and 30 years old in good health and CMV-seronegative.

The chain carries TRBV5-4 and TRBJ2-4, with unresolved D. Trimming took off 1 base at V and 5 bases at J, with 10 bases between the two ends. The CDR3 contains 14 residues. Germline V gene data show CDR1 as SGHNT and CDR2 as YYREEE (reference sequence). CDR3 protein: CASSLPGPENIQYF. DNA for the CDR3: TGTGCCAGCAGCTTGCCAGGTCCCGAAAACATTCAGTACTTC.

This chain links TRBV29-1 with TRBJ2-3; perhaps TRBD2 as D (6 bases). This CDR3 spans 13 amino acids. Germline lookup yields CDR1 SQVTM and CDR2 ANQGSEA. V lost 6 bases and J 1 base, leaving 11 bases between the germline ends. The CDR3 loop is CSVRGRGTDTQYF. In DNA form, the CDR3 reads TGCAGCGTGCGGGGCAGGGGCACAGATACGCAGTATTTT.

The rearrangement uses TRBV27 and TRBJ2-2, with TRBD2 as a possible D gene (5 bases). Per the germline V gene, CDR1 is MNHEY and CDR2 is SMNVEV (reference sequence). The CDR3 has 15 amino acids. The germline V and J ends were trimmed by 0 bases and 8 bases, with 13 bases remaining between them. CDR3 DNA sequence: TGTGCCAGCAGTTTATCGCTGACTAACCAAGGGGAGCTGTTTTTT. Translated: CASSLSLTNQGELFF.

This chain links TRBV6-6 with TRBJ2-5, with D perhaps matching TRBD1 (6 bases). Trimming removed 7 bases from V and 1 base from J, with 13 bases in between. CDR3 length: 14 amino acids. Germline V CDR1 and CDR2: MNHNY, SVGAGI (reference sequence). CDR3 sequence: CASNLQGIQETQYF. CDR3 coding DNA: TGTGCCAGCAATCTACAGGGAATCCAAGAGACCCAGTACTTC.

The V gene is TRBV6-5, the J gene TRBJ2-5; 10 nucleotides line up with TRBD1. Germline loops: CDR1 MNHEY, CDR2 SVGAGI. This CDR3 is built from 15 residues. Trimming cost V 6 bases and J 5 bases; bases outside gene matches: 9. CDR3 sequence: CASRGDRGQWETQYF. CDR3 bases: TGTGCCAGCAGAGGCGACAGGGGGCAATGGGAGACCCAGTACTTC.

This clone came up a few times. CDR3 nucleotides: TGTGCCAGTAGAGCTGGACAGGGGAGGTCCACCGGGGAGCTGTTTTTT. Protein sequence: CASRAGQGRSTGELFF. The V and J genes are TRBV19 and TRBJ2-2, with 9 bases matching TRBD1. Germline V gives CDR1 LNHDA, CDR2 SQIVND (reference sequence). V trimming: 6 bases; J trimming: 4 bases; junction bases outside the gene matches: 9. CDR3 length: 16 residues.

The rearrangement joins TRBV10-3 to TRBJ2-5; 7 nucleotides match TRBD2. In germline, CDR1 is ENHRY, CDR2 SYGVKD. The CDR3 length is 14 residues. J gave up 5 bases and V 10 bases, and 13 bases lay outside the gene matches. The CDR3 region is CATGEGLTVETQYF. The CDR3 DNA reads TGTGCCACCGGGGAGGGCCTCACCGTGGAGACCCAGTACTTC.

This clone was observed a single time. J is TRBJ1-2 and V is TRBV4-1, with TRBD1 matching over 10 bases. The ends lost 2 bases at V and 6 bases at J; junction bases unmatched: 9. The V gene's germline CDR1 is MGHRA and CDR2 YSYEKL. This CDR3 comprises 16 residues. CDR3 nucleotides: TGCGCCAGCAGCCAAATGTTGACCGGGACAGGGGATGGCTACACCTTC. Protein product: CASSQMLTGTGDGYTF.

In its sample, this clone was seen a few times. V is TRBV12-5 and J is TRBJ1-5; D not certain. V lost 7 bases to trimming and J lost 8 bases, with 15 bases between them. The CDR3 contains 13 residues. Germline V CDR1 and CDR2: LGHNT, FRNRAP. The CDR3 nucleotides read TGTGCTAGTGCTTGGAGTCCGGCGGAGCCCCAGCATTTT. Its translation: CASAWSPAEPQHF.

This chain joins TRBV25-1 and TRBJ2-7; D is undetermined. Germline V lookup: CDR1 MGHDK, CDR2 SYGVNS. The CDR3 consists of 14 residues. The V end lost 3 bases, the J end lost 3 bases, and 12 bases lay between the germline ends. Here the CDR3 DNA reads TGTGCCAGCAGTGACCCCTCGACTCACTACGAGCAGTACTTC. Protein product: CASSDPSTHYEQYF.

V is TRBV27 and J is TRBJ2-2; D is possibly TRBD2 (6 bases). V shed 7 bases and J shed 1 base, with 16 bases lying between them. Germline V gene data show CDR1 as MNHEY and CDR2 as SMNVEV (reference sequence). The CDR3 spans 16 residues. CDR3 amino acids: CASTLSSDQNTGELFF. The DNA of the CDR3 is TGTGCCAGCACCCTGTCTAGCGACCAGAACACCGGGGAGCTGTTTTTT.

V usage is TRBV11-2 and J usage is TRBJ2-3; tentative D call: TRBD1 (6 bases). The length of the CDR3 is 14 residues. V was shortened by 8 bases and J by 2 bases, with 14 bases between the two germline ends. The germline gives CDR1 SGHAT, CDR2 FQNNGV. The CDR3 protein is CASSGHLLTDTQYF. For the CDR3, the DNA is TGTGCCAGCTCGGGACACCTTCTCACAGATACGCAGTATTTT.

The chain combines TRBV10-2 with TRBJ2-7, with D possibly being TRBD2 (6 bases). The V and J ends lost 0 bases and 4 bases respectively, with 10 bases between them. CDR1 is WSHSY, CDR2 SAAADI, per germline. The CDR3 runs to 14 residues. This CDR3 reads CASSESGGLYEQYF. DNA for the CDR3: TGCGCCAGCAGTGAGTCGGGGGGTCTTTACGAGCAGTACTTC.

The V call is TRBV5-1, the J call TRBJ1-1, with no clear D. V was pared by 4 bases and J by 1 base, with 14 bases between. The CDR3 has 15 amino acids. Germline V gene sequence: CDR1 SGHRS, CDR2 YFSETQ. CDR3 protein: CASSPLGGRNTEAFF. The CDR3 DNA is TGCGCCAGCAGCCCGTTGGGAGGCCGGAACACTGAAGCTTTCTTT.

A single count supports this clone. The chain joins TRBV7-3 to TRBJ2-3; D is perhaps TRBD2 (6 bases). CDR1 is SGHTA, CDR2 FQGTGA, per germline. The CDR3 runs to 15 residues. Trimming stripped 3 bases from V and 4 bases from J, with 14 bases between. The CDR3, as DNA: TGTGCCAGCAGCTTCTCCCCTAGCGAGTCAGATACGCAGTATTTT. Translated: CASSFSPSESDTQYF.

CDR3 region: CASRSGQGAYGYTF. The DNA of the CDR3 is TGTGCCAGTCGATCGGGACAGGGTGCTTATGGCTACACCTTC. The chain has TRBV10-3 and TRBJ1-2, with 9 bases identical to TRBD1. From germline, CDR1 is ENHRY and CDR2 SYGVKD. This CDR3 has 14 amino acids. V lost 10 bases to trimming and J lost 5 bases; unmatched junction nucleotides: 11.

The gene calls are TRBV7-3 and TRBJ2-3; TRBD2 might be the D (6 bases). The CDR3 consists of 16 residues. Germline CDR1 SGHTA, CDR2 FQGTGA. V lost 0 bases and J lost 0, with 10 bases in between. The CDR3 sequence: CASSLTGGTSTDTQYF. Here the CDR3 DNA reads TGTGCCAGCAGCTTAACGGGGGGAACTAGCACAGATACGCAGTATTTT.

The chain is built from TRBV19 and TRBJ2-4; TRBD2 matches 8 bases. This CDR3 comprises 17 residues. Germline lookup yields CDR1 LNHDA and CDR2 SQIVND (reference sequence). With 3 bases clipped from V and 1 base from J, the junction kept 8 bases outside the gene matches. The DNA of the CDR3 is TGTGCCAGTAGTATCCCAGGACTAGCTGATGCCAAAAACATTCAGTACTTC. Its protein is CASSIPGLADAKNIQYF. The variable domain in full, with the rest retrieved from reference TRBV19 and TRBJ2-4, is DGGITQSPKYLFRKEGQNVTLSCEQNLNHDAMYWYRQDPGQGLRLIYYSQIVNDFQKGDIAEGYSVSREKKESFPLTVTSAQKNPTAFYLCASSIPGLADAKNIQYFGAGTRLSVL.

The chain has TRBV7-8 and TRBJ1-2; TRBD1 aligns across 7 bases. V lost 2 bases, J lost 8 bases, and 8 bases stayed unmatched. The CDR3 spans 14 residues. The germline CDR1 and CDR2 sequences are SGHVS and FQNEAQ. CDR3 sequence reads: CASSLMGQSMGYTF. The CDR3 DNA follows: TGTGCCAGCAGCTTAATGGGACAGTCTATGGGCTACACCTTC.

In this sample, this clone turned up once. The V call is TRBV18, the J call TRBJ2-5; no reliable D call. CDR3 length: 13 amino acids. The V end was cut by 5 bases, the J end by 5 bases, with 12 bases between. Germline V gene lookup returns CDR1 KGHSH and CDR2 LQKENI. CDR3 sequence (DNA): TGTGCCAGCTCAGGAGCGAGCTGGGAGACCCAGTACTTC. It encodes CASSGASWETQYF. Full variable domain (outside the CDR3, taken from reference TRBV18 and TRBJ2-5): NAGVMQNPRHLVRRRGQEARLRCSPMKGHSHVYWYRQLPEEGLKFMVYLQKENIIDESGMPKERFSAEFPKEGPSILRIQQVVRGDSAAYFCASSGASWETQYFGPGTRLLVL.

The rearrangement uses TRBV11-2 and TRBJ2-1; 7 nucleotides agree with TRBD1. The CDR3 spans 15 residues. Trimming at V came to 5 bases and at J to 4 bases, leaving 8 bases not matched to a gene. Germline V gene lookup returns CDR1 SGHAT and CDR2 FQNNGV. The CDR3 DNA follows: TGTGCCAGCAGCGTCGGGACAGACTATTACAATGAGCAGTTCTTC. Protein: CASSVGTDYYNEQFF.

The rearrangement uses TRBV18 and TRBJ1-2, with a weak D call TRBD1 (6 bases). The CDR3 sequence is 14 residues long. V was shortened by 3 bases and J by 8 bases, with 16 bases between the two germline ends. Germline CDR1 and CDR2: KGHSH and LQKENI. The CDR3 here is CASSPSVQGRGYTF. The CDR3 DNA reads TGTGCCAGCTCACCTTCTGTACAGGGACGAGGCTACACCTTC.

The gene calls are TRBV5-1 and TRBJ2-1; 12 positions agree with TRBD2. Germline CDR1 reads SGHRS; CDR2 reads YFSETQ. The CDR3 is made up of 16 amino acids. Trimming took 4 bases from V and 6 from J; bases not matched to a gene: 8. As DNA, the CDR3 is TGCGCCAGCAGCATCTCTAGCGGGGGGGCCTTCAATGAGCAGTTCTTC. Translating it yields CASSISSGGAFNEQFF. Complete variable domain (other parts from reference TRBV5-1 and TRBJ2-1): KAGVTQTPRYLIKTRGQQVTLSCSPISGHRSVSWYQQTPGQGLQFLFEYFSETQRNKGNFPGRFSGRQFSNSRSEMNVSTLELGDSALYLCASSISSGGAFNEQFFGPGTRLTVL.

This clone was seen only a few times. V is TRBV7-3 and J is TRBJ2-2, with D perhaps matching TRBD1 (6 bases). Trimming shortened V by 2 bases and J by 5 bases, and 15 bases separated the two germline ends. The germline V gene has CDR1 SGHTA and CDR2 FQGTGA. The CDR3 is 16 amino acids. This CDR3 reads CASSLAGVGGTGELFF. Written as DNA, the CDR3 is TGTGCCAGCAGCTTAGCAGGGGTTGGGGGAACCGGGGAGCTGTTTTTT.

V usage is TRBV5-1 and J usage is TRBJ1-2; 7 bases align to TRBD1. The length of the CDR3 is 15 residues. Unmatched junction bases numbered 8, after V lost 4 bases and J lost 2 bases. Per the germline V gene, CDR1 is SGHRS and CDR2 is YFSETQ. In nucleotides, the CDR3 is TGCGCCAGCAGCCTGACAGGGCCCTACAACTATGGCTACACCTTC. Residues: CASSLTGPYNYGYTF.

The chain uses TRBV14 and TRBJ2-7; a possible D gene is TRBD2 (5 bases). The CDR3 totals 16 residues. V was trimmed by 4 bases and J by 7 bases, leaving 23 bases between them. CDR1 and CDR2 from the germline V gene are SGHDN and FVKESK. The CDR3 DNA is TGTGCCAGCAGCCCTTGGGCGGGCAGCTCTGCGAGAGAGCAGTACTTC. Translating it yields CASSPWAGSSAREQYF.

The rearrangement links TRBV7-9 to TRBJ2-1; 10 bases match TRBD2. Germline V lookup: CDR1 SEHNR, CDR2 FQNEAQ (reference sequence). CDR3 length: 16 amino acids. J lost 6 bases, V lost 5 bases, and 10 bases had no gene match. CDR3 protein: CASSTPSGRDFNEQFF. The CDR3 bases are TGTGCCAGCAGCACCCCTAGCGGGAGAGATTTCAATGAGCAGTTCTTC.